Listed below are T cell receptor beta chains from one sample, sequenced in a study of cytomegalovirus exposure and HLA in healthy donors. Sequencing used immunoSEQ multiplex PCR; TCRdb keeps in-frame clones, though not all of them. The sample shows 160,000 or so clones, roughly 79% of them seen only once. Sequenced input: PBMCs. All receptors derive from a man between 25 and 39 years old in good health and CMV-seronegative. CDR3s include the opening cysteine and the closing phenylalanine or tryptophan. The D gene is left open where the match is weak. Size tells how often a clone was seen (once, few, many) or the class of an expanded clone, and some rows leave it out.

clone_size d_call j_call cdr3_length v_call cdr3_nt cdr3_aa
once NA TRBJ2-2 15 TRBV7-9 TGTGCCAGCAGCTTGACTCGGTTGGACACCGGGGAGCTGTTTTTT CASSLTRLDTGELFF
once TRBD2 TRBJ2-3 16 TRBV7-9 TGTGCCAGCAGCACAGGGACTAGCGGGATCACAGATACGCAGTATTTT CASSTGTSGITDTQYF
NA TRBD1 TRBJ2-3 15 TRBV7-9 TGTGCCAGCAGCCGGTCAGGGGGAAGCACAGATACGCAGTATTTT CASSRSGGSTDTQYF
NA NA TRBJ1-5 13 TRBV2 TGTGCCAGCAGAGCAGGGGTTAGTCAGCCCCAGCATTTT CASRAGVSQPQHF
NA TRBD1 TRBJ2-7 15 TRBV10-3 TGTGCCATCCGACCGGGACAGGGGGAGTCCTACGAGCAGTACTTC CAIRPGQGESYEQYF
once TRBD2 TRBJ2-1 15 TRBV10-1 TGCGCCAGCAGCTCCGGGACTAGCTCCTACAATGAGCAGTTCTTC CASSSGTSSYNEQFF
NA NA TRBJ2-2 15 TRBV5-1 TGCGCCAGCAGCCGGTTGCAGGGTAGGACCGGGGAGCTGTTTTTT CASSRLQGRTGELFF
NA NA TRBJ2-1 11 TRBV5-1 TGCGCCAGCAGCTTACTAGAGGAGCAGTTCTTC CASSLLEEQFF
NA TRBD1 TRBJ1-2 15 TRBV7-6 TGTGCCAGCAGCCCACTGGGACAGGGGTTCGATGGCTACACCTTC CASSPLGQGFDGYTF
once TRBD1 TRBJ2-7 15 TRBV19 TGTGCCAGTAGCACCGGGACAGGAGGGGCCTACGAGCAGTACTTC CASSTGTGGAYEQYF
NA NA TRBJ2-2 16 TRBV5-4 TGTGCCAGCAAAGTAGGACTTGCCGGGAACACCGGGGAGCTGTTTTTT CASKVGLAGNTGELFF
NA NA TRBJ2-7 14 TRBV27 TGTGCCAGCAGTTTATCCCAGGGTAGTTACGAGCAGTACTTC CASSLSQGSYEQYF
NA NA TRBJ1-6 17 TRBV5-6 TGTGCCAGCAGTCGGAGTAGAGGATCCAGCTTTAATTCACCCCTCCACTTT CASSRSRGSSFNSPLHF
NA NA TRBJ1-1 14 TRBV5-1 TGCGCCAGCAGCTTCCCGGACATGAACACTGAAGCTTTCTTT CASSFPDMNTEAFF
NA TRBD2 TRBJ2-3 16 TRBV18 TGTGCCAGCTCACCACCATCTAGCGGGGCATCGGATACGCAGTATTTT CASSPPSSGASDTQYF
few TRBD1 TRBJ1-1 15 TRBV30 TGTGCCTGGAAGCGGACAGGGCTTCGGAACACTGAAGCTTTCTTT CAWKRTGLRNTEAFF
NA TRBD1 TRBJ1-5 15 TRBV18 TGTGCCAGCTCATGGGACAGTCAACGCAATCAGCCCCAGCATTTT CASSWDSQRNQPQHF
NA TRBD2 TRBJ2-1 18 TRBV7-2 TGTGCCAGCAGCTTAGCGACTAGCGGGTTTCGGTCCTACAATGAGCAGTTCTTC CASSLATSGFRSYNEQFF
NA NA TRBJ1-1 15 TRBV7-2 TGTGCCAGCAGCTTAGGCCGTACAGGGAACACTGAAGCTTTCTTT CASSLGRTGNTEAFF
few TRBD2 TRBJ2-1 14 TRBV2 TGTGCCAGCAGGGCGGGACTAGCGGGAGTTGGGCAGTTCTTC CASRAGLAGVGQFF
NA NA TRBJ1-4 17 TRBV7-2 TGTGCCAGCAGCTCCGGGGGTGGTTACCTAACTAATGAAAAACTGTTTTTT CASSSGGGYLTNEKLFF
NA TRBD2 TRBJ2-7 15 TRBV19 TGTGCCAGTAGTATCCCGGCGGGAGGTACATACGAGCAGTACTTC CASSIPAGGTYEQYF
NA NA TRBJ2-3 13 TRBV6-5 TGTGCCAGCAGTCTGGGGGGAACAGATACGCAGTATTTT CASSLGGTDTQYF
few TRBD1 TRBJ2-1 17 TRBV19 TGTGCCAGTAGTAAGTCGATCGGGACAGGGGATCAAGGTGAGCAGTTCTTC CASSKSIGTGDQGEQFF
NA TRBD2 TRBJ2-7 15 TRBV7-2 TGTGCCAGCAGTCCAGGACTAGCGGACACCTACGAGCAGTACTTC CASSPGLADTYEQYF
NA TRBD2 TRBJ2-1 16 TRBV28 TGTGCCAGCAGTCAAGCGGGGGGGCCCTCCTACAATGAGCAGTTCTTC CASSQAGGPSYNEQFF
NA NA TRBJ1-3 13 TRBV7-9 TGTGCCAGCAGCCTACCCCCTGGAAACACCATATATTTT CASSLPPGNTIYF
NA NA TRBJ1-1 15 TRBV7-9 TGTGCCAGCACCCCTGGGGCAATCATGAACACTGAAGCTTTCTTT CASTPGAIMNTEAFF
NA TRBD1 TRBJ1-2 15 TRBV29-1 TGCAGCGTGAAACCCTCCGGGACAGGGAACTATGGCTACACCTTC CSVKPSGTGNYGYTF
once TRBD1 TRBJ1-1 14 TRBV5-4 TGTGCCAGCAGCTTGGCGGACAGGGGCACTGAAGCTTTCTTT CASSLADRGTEAFF
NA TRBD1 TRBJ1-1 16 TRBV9 TGTGCCAGTAGCGTAGGGACAGGGTTTGATGGCACTGAAGCTTTCTTT CASSVGTGFDGTEAFF
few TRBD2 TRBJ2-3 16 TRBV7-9 TGTTCCAGCAGCCCGACACTAGCGGGCCGCACAGATACGCAGTATTTT CSSSPTLAGRTDTQYF
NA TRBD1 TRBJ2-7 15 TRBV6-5 TGTGCCAGCAGTTACTCGAACAGGGGGCTTCGAGAGCAGTACTTC CASSYSNRGLREQYF
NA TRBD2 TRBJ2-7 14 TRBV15 TGTGCCACCAGCAGGGGACTAGCGGGCTACGAGCAGTACTTC CATSRGLAGYEQYF
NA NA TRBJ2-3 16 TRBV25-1 TGTGCCAGCAGTGGTATTGTGGGGGGAGGCACAGATACGCAGTATTTT CASSGIVGGGTDTQYF
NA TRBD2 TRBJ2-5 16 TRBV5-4 TGTGCCAGCAGCCCTCCAGGAACTAGCGGCCAAGAGACCCAGTACTTC CASSPPGTSGQETQYF
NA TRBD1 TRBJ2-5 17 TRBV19 TGTGCCAGTAGTATAGGGACAGGGGGCGTTCTGTTGGAGACCCAGTACTTC CASSIGTGGVLLETQYF
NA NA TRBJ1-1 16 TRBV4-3 TGCGCCAGCAGCCAAGAGGGAGGGACGATGAACACTGAAGCTTTCTTT CASSQEGGTMNTEAFF
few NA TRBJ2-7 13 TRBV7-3 TGTGCCAGCAGCCCCGGACAGACCTACGAGCAGTACTTC CASSPGQTYEQYF
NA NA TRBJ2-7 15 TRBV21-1 TGTGCCAGCAGCACGATGACTAGCGGGGGACACGAGCAGTACTTC CASSTMTSGGHEQYF